This T cell receptor beta chain stems from a study of T-cell reconstitution after alpha-beta-depleted transplantation in children (dated by TCRdb to the mid-2010s). About the study as a whole: Using TCR repertoire profiling, the study followed T-cell immune reconstitution in a quantitative way in children after TCRalphabeta/CD19-depleted allogeneic hematopoietic cell transplantation.

For this clonotype: Its recognized antigen is unknown. The input lacks base qualities; no much larger clone sits a single base away.

The library was made by PCR. The sequencing machine was an Illumina HiSeq 2500. To normalize quantification of the TCRbeta repertoire, the TCR libraries were built with molecular barcoding that relied on unique molecular identifiers. Using fastp trimming at Q25 and MiXCR clonotype assembly, TCRdb reanalyzed the public sequencing data and kept in-frame beta chains. When rows share a CDR3 protein, they turn into one entry using the most common DNA and genes. Across this sample there are over 550,000 distinct CDR3 sequences, with more than 9% seen only once. The ten most abundant clones make up roughly 3.9% of the sample. The receptor comes from a human donor who donated a stem cell graft to a child with acute myeloid leukemia. Sample: PBMCs from the stem cell graft donor, taken from the stem cell graft.

The CDR3 reads CATSRTNEQFF. The DNA sequence is given as TGTGCCACCAGCAGAACCAATGAGCAGTTCTTC. The chain was built from TRBV15 and TRBJ2-1, with no reliable assignment of the D segment. The CDR3 measures 11 amino acids from cysteine to phenylalanine. Of all the DNA, just the CDR3 is kept, 33 bases in frame from base 1. V and J are truncated by 2 bases and 6 bases respectively, leaving an intervening sequence of 2 bases. CDR1 and CDR2 (LNHNV, YYDKDF) derive from the germline V gene (reference sequence).